These 13 T cell receptor beta chains came from one sample sequenced in a study of cytomegalovirus exposure and HLA in healthy donors. The PCR ran on 60 Vbeta and 13 Jbeta primers. Data came from immunoSEQ multiplex PCR; TCRdb stores just in-frame clones and leaves some out. In the table there are tens of thousands of clones, approximately 78% of which are singletons. The sequenced sample was PBMCs. These receptors all come from a man between 18 and 35 years old in good health and CMV-seronegative.

This chain links TRBV19 with TRBJ1-5; D remains ambiguous. V was cut by 4 bases and J by 0 bases, with 10 bases left in between. Germline V gives CDR1 LNHDA, CDR2 SQIVND (reference sequence). The CDR3 length is 15 residues. The CDR3: CASSRPRGSNQPQHF. CDR3 in DNA: TGTGCCAGTAGTAGACCACGGGGTAGCAATCAGCCCCAGCATTTT.

This clone appeared once. The chain couples TRBV5-1 to TRBJ1-4; no definite D call. The CDR3 loop spans 16 amino acids. Germline V gene lookup returns CDR1 SGHRS and CDR2 YFSETQ. V lost 2 bases and J 7 bases, leaving 18 bases between the germline ends. The DNA of the CDR3 is TGCGCCAGCAGCTTTGAGAGTGCCGAGAGGGCTGAAAAACTGTTTTTT. This sequence encodes CASSFESAERAEKLFF. The full variable domain, its missing parts supplied by reference TRBV5-1 and TRBJ1-4, is KAGVTQTPRYLIKTRGQQVTLSCSPISGHRSVSWYQQTPGQGLQFLFEYFSETQRNKGNFPGRFSGRQFSNSRSEMNVSTLELGDSALYLCASSFESAERAEKLFFGSGTQLSVL.

The chain has TRBV5-1 and TRBJ2-2; D remains ambiguous. Looked up from germline, CDR1 is SGHRS and CDR2 is YFSETQ. V lost 4 bases to trimming and J lost 8 bases, with 12 bases between them. The CDR3 covers 13 residues. The chain's CDR3 is CASSPTVTGELFF. Written as DNA, the CDR3 is TGCGCCAGCAGCCCTACCGTGACAGGGGAGCTGTTTTTT.

The J gene is TRBJ1-2, the V gene TRBV28; no reliable D call. Per the germline V gene, CDR1 is MDHEN and CDR2 is SYDVKM. V lost 2 bases, J lost 2 bases, and 15 bases lay in between. CDR3 length equals 16 residues. The CDR3 region has the DNA TGTGCCAGCAGTTTACCCTTGGCGGGATTCAACTATGGCTACACCTTC. It encodes CASSLPLAGFNYGYTF.

The chain has TRBV28 and TRBJ2-1; D is unresolved. The germline V gene encodes CDR1 MDHEN and CDR2 SYDVKM. V lost 7 bases to trimming and J lost 1 base, with 14 bases between them. The CDR3 has 15 residues. The CDR3 protein is CASNGRLQSYNEQFF. The CDR3 DNA is TGTGCCAGCAATGGCAGGTTGCAATCCTACAATGAGCAGTTCTTC.

This chain links TRBV29-1 with TRBJ1-1; TRBD1 matches 9 bases. The length of the CDR3 is 11 residues. Trimming removed 6 bases from V and 4 bases from J; junction bases left unmatched: 0. Looked up from germline, CDR1 is SQVTM and CDR2 is ANQGSEA. The CDR3 region is CSVQGATEAFF. In nucleotides, the CDR3 is TGCAGCGTACAGGGGGCCACTGAAGCTTTCTTT.

This clone was found once. The rearrangement uses TRBV9 and TRBJ2-6; no clear D gene. This CDR3 has 16 residues. V was cut by 5 bases and J by 0 bases, with 12 bases left in between. Germline CDR1 reads SGDLS; CDR2 reads YYNGEE. The CDR3: CASSILTGSGANVLTF. The CDR3 nucleotides read TGTGCCAGCAGTATACTTACCGGCTCTGGGGCCAACGTCCTGACTTTC.

J is TRBJ1-5 and V is TRBV28; no clear D gene. Deletions cut 1 base from V and 3 bases from J, with 13 bases between. Per germline, CDR1 MDHEN and CDR2 SYDVKM. CDR3 length: 16 amino acids. DNA for the CDR3: TGTGCCAGCAGTTTATATGATCAGACACTCAATCAGCCCCAGCATTTT. Amino acid sequence: CASSLYDQTLNQPQHF.

This chain connects TRBV18 to TRBJ1-1, with D perhaps matching TRBD1 (6 bases). This CDR3 spans 18 amino acids. Germline V gives CDR1 KGHSH, CDR2 LQKENI. Trimming shortened V by 6 bases and J by 0 bases, and 23 bases separated the two germline ends. Here the CDR3 reads CASSLPTGRYAMNTEAFF. CDR3 coding DNA: TGTGCCAGCTCCCTCCCCACAGGGAGATACGCCATGAACACTGAAGCTTTCTTT.

The chain joins TRBV7-9 to TRBJ2-5; TRBD2 is a possible D gene (6 bases). The CDR3 consists of 17 residues. Germline CDR1 and CDR2: SEHNR and FQNEAQ (reference sequence). The V end lost 1 base, the J end lost 2 bases, and 17 bases lay between the germline ends. The CDR3 is CASSLGGVGIRQETQYF. The DNA for the CDR3 is TGTGCCAGCAGCTTAGGCGGGGTCGGCATACGGCAAGAGACCCAGTACTTC.

The rearrangement joins TRBV6-5 to TRBJ1-5; 8 nucleotides align to TRBD1. This CDR3 region has 15 residues. With 5 bases clipped from V and 7 bases from J, the junction kept 10 bases outside the gene matches. Per germline, CDR1 MNHEY and CDR2 SVGAGI. CDR3 sequence: CASSGSWTGLQPQHF. The DNA for the CDR3 is TGTGCCAGCAGTGGATCTTGGACAGGGCTCCAGCCCCAGCATTTT.

A single count supports this clone. V is TRBV7-3 and J is TRBJ2-7, with 11 bases lining up with TRBD2. Germline-derived CDR1 and CDR2 are SGHTA and FQGTGA. The CDR3 contains 14 residues. Trimming took 1 base from V and 8 from J; bases not matched to a gene: 4. This CDR3 is CASSLKLAGAKQYF. The CDR3 coding sequence is TGTGCCAGCAGCTTAAAACTAGCGGGAGCAAAGCAGTACTTC.

The chain is built from TRBV7-2 and TRBJ1-2; TRBD1 aligns across 7 bases. Unmatched junction bases numbered 7, after V lost 1 base and J lost 2 bases. CDR3 size: 16 residues. Germline loops: CDR1 SGHTA, CDR2 FQGNSA. The CDR3 is CASSLEPGQINYGYTF. CDR3 coding DNA: TGTGCCAGCAGCTTAGAACCGGGACAGATCAACTATGGCTACACCTTC.